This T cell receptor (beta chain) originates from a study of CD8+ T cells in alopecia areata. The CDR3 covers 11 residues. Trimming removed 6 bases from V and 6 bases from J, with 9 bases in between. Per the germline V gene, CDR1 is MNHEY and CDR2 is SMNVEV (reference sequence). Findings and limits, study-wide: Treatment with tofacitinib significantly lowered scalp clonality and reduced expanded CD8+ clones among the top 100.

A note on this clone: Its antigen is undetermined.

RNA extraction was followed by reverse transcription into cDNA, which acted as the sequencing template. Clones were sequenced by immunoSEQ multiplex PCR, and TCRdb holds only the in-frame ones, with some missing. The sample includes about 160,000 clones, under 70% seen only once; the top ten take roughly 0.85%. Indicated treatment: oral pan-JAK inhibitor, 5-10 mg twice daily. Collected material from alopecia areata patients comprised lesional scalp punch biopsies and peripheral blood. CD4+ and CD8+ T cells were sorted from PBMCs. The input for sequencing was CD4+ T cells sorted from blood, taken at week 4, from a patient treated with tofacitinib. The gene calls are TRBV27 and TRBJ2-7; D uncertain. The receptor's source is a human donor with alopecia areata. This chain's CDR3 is CASRGKGEQYF. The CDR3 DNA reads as TGTGCCAGCAGGGGAAAGGGCGAGCAGTACTTC.